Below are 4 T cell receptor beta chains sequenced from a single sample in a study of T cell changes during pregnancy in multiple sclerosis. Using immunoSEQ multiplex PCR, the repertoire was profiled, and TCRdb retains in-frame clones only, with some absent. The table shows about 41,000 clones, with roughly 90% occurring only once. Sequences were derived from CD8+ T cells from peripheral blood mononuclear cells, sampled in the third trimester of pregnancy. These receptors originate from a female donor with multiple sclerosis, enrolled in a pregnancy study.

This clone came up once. The chain's CDR3 is CASSTVGAGEQYF. CDR3 DNA: TGTGCCAGCAGTACAGTGGGGGCTGGGGAGCAGTACTTC. The chain combines TRBV7-2 with TRBJ2-7; D perhaps matches TRBD1 (6 bases). V was shortened by 6 bases and J by 7 bases, with 16 bases between the two germline ends. The CDR3 is made up of 13 amino acids. Germline loops: CDR1 SGHTA, CDR2 FQGNSA.

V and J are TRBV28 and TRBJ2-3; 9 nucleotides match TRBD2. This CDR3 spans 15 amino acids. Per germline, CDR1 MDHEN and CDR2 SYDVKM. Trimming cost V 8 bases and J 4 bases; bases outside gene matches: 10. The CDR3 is CASRIAGVGSDTQYF. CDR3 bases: TGTGCCAGCCGTATAGCGGGAGTAGGGTCAGATACGCAGTATTTT.

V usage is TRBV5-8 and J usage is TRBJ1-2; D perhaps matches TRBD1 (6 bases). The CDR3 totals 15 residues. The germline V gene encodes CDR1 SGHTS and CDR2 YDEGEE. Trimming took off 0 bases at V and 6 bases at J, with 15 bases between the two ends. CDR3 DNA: TGTGCCAGCAGCTTGGCCCAGTGGACAGTAAATGGCTACACCTTC. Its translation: CASSLAQWTVNGYTF.

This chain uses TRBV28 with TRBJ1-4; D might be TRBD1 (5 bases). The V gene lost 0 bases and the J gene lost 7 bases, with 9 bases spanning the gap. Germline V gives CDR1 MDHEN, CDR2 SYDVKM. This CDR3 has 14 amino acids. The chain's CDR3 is CASSLWGGAEKLFF. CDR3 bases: TGTGCCAGCAGTTTATGGGGAGGGGCTGAAAAACTGTTTTTT.